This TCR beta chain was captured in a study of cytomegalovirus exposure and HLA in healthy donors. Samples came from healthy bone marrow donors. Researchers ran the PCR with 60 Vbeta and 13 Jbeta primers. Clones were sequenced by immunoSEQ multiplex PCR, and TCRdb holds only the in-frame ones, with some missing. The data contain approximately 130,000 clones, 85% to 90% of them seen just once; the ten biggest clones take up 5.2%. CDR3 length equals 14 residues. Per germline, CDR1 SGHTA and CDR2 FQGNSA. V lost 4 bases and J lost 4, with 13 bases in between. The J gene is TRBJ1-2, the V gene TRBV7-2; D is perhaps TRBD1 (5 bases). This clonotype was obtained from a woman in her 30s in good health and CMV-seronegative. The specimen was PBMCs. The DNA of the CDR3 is TGTGCCAGCAGCTCGGGACTGCGGGGCTATGGCTACACCTTC. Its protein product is CASSSGLRGYGYTF.